This is a list of T cell receptor beta chains from one sample in a study of T cells in localized non-small cell lung cancer. The data were produced by immunoSEQ multiplex PCR, yet TCRdb's version contains in-frame clones alone and is incomplete. Of around 70,000 clones listed, roughly nine tenths are singletons. The sequencing used peripheral blood, collected before any cancer treatment. These receptors all come from a male donor at least 60 years old with stage III squamous cell lung carcinoma. Both conserved end residues are part of each CDR3. D genes are given only for firm matches. Clone size is not always given. Where it is, it says once, few, many or a class for expanded clones.

D gene	V gene	J gene	clone size	CDR3 protein	CDR3 DNA
NA	TRBV19	TRBJ1-1	NA	CASPAEGGEAFF	TGTGCCAGTCCCGCCGAGGGGGGAGAAGCTTTCTTT
NA	TRBV6-1	TRBJ1-1	NA	CASRTSGGITEAFF	TGTGCCAGCAGGACCTCCGGGGGCATCACTGAAGCTTTCTTT
NA	TRBV6-4	TRBJ1-4	NA	CASSDYTVTNEKLFF	TGTGCCAGCAGTGACTACACGGTCACTAATGAAAAACTGTTTTTT
TRBD1	TRBV10-3	TRBJ1-6	few	CAISEIGQGYSPLHF	TGTGCCATCAGTGAGATAGGACAGGGGTATTCACCCCTCCACTTT
NA	TRBV9	TRBJ1-2	NA	CASSLTGTAHYGYTF	TGTGCCAGCAGCCTTACCGGGACTGCACACTATGGCTACACCTTC
NA	TRBV7-9	TRBJ1-2	NA	CASSLVLYGYTF	TGTGCCAGCAGCTTAGTTCTCTATGGCTACACCTTC
TRBD2	TRBV10-3	TRBJ2-1	NA	CAILDHSGGASLSEQFF	TGTGCCATCCTAGACCATAGCGGGGGGGCCAGTCTCAGTGAGCAGTTCTTC
NA	TRBV25-1	TRBJ1-4	NA	CASSPSHRATNEKLFF	TGTGCCAGCAGCCCTTCCCACAGAGCAACTAATGAAAAACTGTTTTTT
NA	TRBV6-5	TRBJ2-1	NA	CASSSPSDPYNEQFF	TGTGCCAGCAGTTCTCCTAGCGACCCCTACAATGAGCAGTTCTTC
NA	TRBV10-1	TRBJ1-5	NA	CASRQGLEPQHF	TGCGCCAGCAGGCAGGGCCTCGAGCCCCAGCATTTT
NA	TRBV29-1	TRBJ1-1	NA	CSVATGNTEAFF	TGCAGCGTTGCCACGGGAAACACTGAAGCTTTCTTT
TRBD1	TRBV5-4	TRBJ2-5	NA	CASSPDRGRETQYF	TGTGCCAGCAGCCCAGACAGGGGGCGGGAGACCCAGTACTTC
NA	TRBV2	TRBJ2-7	NA	CASRRDRYEQYF	TGTGCCAGCAGGAGGGACCGCTACGAGCAGTACTTC
NA	TRBV5-6	TRBJ1-2	NA	CASSSSGNSYGYTF	TGTGCCAGCAGCTCCTCAGGCAATAGCTATGGCTACACCTTC
TRBD1	TRBV19	TRBJ1-1	NA	CASSTGQGYTEAFF	TGTGCCAGTAGTACCGGACAGGGGTACACTGAAGCTTTCTTT
TRBD1	TRBV5-1	TRBJ2-5	NA	CASSLGQGMETQYF	TGCGCCAGCAGCTTGGGACAGGGGATGGAGACCCAGTACTTC
NA	TRBV5-1	TRBJ1-4	once	CASSLEDSATNEKLFF	TGCGCCAGCAGCTTGGAAGACAGTGCAACTAATGAAAAACTGTTTTTT
NA	TRBV5-4	TRBJ2-5	NA	CASSSQGGAETQYF	TGTGCCAGCAGCTCCCAAGGGGGGGCAGAGACCCAGTACTTC
NA	TRBV19	TRBJ1-4	NA	CASTGPQSSEKLFF	TGTGCCAGTACCGGGCCCCAATCGTCGGAAAAACTGTTTTTT
NA	TRBV29-1	TRBJ2-1	once	CSVEIRGAVEQFF	TGCAGCGTTGAAATACGGGGGGCCGTTGAGCAGTTCTTC
NA	TRBV6-1	TRBJ2-5	NA	CASSEDWLETQYF	TGTGCCAGCAGTGAAGACTGGTTGGAGACCCAGTACTTC
NA	TRBV6-6	TRBJ1-2	NA	CASRLQANYGYTF	TGTGCCAGCAGATTACAAGCTAACTATGGCTACACCTTC
NA	TRBV7-2	TRBJ2-1	NA	CASSLGAGLSSYNEQFF	TGTGCCAGCAGCTTAGGGGCCGGACTTTCCTCCTACAATGAGCAGTTCTTC
NA	TRBV5-1	TRBJ1-1	NA	CASSGTATGNTEAFF	TGCGCCAGCAGCGGTACGGCTACGGGGAACACTGAAGCTTTCTTT
TRBD1	TRBV7-2	TRBJ2-5	NA	CASSPGTALGETQYF	TGTGCCAGCAGCCCCGGGACAGCGTTAGGAGAGACCCAGTACTTC
NA	TRBV5-1	TRBJ1-5	NA	CASSFSGAQPQHF	TGCGCCAGCAGCTTCTCCGGAGCCCAGCCCCAGCATTTT
TRBD2	TRBV7-2	TRBJ2-1	NA	CASSLRRGENNEQFF	TGTGCCAGCAGCTTAAGACGGGGGGAGAACAATGAGCAGTTCTTC
NA	TRBV30	TRBJ1-1	NA	CAWSVQRGSEAFF	TGTGCCTGGAGTGTACAACGGGGTTCTGAAGCTTTCTTT
NA	TRBV15	TRBJ1-4	NA	CATSREGRANEKLFF	TGTGCCACCAGCAGAGAGGGCAGGGCTAATGAAAAACTGTTTTTT
NA	TRBV6-6	TRBJ2-1	NA	CASSYLEGNEQFF	TGTGCCAGCAGTTACCTTGAGGGCAATGAGCAGTTCTTC
NA	TRBV7-9	TRBJ1-1	NA	CASSLFGSVNTEAFF	TGTGCCAGCAGCTTGTTTGGGAGTGTGAACACTGAAGCTTTCTTT
NA	TRBV4-1	TRBJ2-3	NA	CASSQAFGGTDTQYF	TGCGCCAGCAGCCAAGCCTTTGGAGGCACAGATACGCAGTATTTT
NA	TRBV6-5	TRBJ1-6	once	CASFGLGSPLHF	TGTGCCAGCTTCGGACTAGGGTCACCCCTCCACTTT
TRBD1	TRBV13	TRBJ2-2	NA	CASSSLRTGANTGELFF	TGTGCCAGCAGTTCCCTGAGGACAGGTGCGAACACCGGGGAGCTGTTTTTT
TRBD1	TRBV9	TRBJ1-5	NA	CASSVATLAGGGQPQHF	TGTGCCAGCAGCGTAGCAACATTGGCAGGGGGCGGTCAGCCCCAGCATTTT
NA	TRBV6-1	TRBJ2-3	once	CASSQLGTGTDTQYF	TGTGCCAGCAGTCAACTAGGAACGGGCACAGATACGCAGTATTTT
TRBD1	TRBV5-1	TRBJ1-1	NA	CASSFNRGMNSGTEAFF	TGCGCCAGCAGCTTTAACAGGGGGATGAATAGTGGAACTGAAGCTTTCTTT
TRBD1	TRBV5-5	TRBJ1-1	once	CASSMGQRNTEAFF	TGTGCCAGCAGCATGGGACAGCGGAACACTGAAGCTTTCTTT
TRBD1	TRBV2	TRBJ1-2	NA	CASSEGGQGMGGYTF	TGTGCCAGCAGTGAAGGGGGACAGGGAATGGGCGGCTACACCTTC
TRBD1	TRBV5-1	TRBJ2-6	NA	CATHPGTGTSGANVLTF	TGCGCCACTCATCCCGGGACAGGTACCTCTGGGGCCAACGTCCTGACTTTC
TRBD1	TRBV5-1	TRBJ2-3	NA	CASSFRQGRNTQYF	TGCGCCAGCAGCTTTAGACAGGGGAGGAATACGCAGTATTTT
NA	TRBV19	TRBJ2-2	NA	CASSLIPGANTGELFF	TGTGCCAGTAGCCTTATTCCTGGGGCGAACACCGGGGAGCTGTTTTTT
TRBD1	TRBV29-1	TRBJ2-7	NA	CSVVYRGDYEQYF	TGCAGCGTTGTTTACAGGGGAGACTACGAGCAGTACTTC
NA	TRBV4-2	TRBJ1-4	NA	CASSRETQGRGEKLFF	TGTGCCAGCAGCCGAGAAACCCAGGGGCGCGGGGAAAAACTGTTTTTT
NA	TRBV6-1	TRBJ1-2	once	CASSEPVYGYTF	TGTGCCAGCAGTGAACCAGTGTATGGCTACACCTTC
NA	TRBV6-5	TRBJ2-5	NA	CASTRGETETQYF	TGTGCCAGCACCCGAGGGGAAACTGAGACCCAGTACTTC
TRBD1	TRBV4-1	TRBJ1-1	NA	CASSQGGSNTEAFF	TGCGCCAGCAGTCAAGGGGGCTCGAACACTGAAGCTTTCTTT
NA	TRBV5-1	TRBJ2-3	NA	CASSLERPGDTQYF	TGCGCCAGCAGCTTGGAGCGGCCCGGAGATACGCAGTATTTT